Below are 15 T cell receptor beta chains sequenced from a single sample in a study of Ad26.COV2.S vaccination and SARS-CoV-2 variants. TCRdb's copy holds only in-frame clones and misses some; the assay was immunoSEQ multiplex PCR. Of about 350,000 clones listed, 80% to 90% were seen once; the top ten hold about 5%. This sample's treatment: some 20 received Ad26.COV2.S at low or high dose, single or two shots; 5 received placebo; per-sample allocation not given. The samples date from day 63 after the first vaccine or placebo injection. The sequencing used peripheral blood, collected in a trial of Ad26.COV2.S vaccine versus placebo. The receptors originated from a person between 18 and 65 years old who received the Ad26.COV2.S COVID-19 vaccine or a placebo.

The chain combines TRBV24-1 with TRBJ2-1, with D hard to call. This CDR3 has 15 residues. V dropped 6 bases and J dropped 1 base, with 12 bases sitting between them. Germline V gene lookup returns CDR1 KGHDR and CDR2 SFDVKD. In nucleotides, the CDR3 is TGTGCCACCAGTCATGCCCTGAGGTCCTACAATGAGCAGTTCTTC. Translation: CATSHALRSYNEQFF.

The chain carries TRBV3-1 (or the pseudogene TRBV3-2) and TRBJ1-1; 9 bases align to TRBD1. V shed 4 bases and J 2 bases; nucleotides not matched to a gene: 8. The CDR3 spans 16 residues. Germline values: CDR1 LGHDT, CDR2 YNNKEL (reference sequence). The CDR3, as DNA: TGTGCCAGCAGCCCTCCCGGGACAGGGCCCAACACTGAAGCTTTCTTT. Translated, it gives CASSPPGTGPNTEAFF.

The V call is TRBV5-1, the J call TRBJ1-2, with D perhaps TRBD1 (5 bases). Germline V lookup: CDR1 SGHRS, CDR2 YFSETQ. The CDR3 length is 15 residues. V was pared by 4 bases and J by 4 bases, with 17 bases between. This CDR3 is CASSPGQGPFYGYTF. In nucleotides, the CDR3 is TGCGCCAGCAGCCCAGGACAAGGGCCCTTCTATGGCTACACCTTC.

The chain is built from TRBV2 and TRBJ2-1; D not certain. The V end lost 7 bases, the J end lost 0 bases, and 4 bases lay between the germline ends. The CDR3 extends over 12 amino acids. Germline values: CDR1 SNHLY, CDR2 FYNNEI. CDR3 amino acids: CASTASYNEQFF. CDR3 in DNA: TGTGCCAGCACGGCCTCCTACAATGAGCAGTTCTTC.

The CDR3 nucleotides read TGTGCCAGCAGTAGTTGGTCTGGGGCCAACGTCCTGACTTTC. Its protein is CASSSWSGANVLTF. The chain combines TRBV6-2 or TRBV6-3 with TRBJ2-6; the D is unclear. Germline values: CDR1 MNHEY, CDR2 SVGEGT. Deletions cut 5 bases from V and 1 base from J, with 6 bases between. There are 14 residues in the CDR3.

The chain uses TRBV5-6 and TRBJ2-1, with 13 bases fitting TRBD2. J lost 9 bases, V lost 0 bases, and 12 bases had no gene match. Germline CDR1 is SGHDT and CDR2 is YYEEEE. The CDR3 runs to 18 residues. The CDR3 DNA follows: TGTGCCAGCAGCTTGGACGGGACTAGCGGGATTCGGATTGGTGAGCAGTTCTTC. Protein product: CASSLDGTSGIRIGEQFF.

This chain connects TRBV19 to TRBJ1-2; TRBD1 matches at 12 bases. This CDR3 region has 16 residues. Germline V gives CDR1 LNHDA, CDR2 SQIVND (reference sequence). V was pared by 7 bases and J by 8 bases, with 14 bases of the junction left unmatched. DNA for the CDR3: TGTGCCAGTACCTTAACCGGGACAGGGGGCGCGTCCGGCTACACCTTC. Residues: CASTLTGTGGASGYTF. Full variable domain (outside the CDR3, taken from reference TRBV19 and TRBJ1-2): DGGITQSPKYLFRKEGQNVTLSCEQNLNHDAMYWYRQDPGQGLRLIYYSQIVNDFQKGDIAEGYSVSREKKESFPLTVTSAQKNPTAFYLCASTLTGTGGASGYTFGSGTRLTVV.

The chain carries TRBV9 and TRBJ1-4; a possible D gene is TRBD1 (6 bases). The CDR3 has 15 residues. In germline, CDR1 is SGDLS, CDR2 YYNGEE. V was pared by 4 bases and J by 5 bases, with 15 bases between. CDR3 amino acids: CASSLRQAGNEKLFF. The CDR3 DNA is TGTGCCAGCAGCCTCCGACAGGCCGGGAATGAAAAACTGTTTTTT.

This chain joins TRBV12-3 or TRBV12-4 and TRBJ2-7; D uncertain. The CDR3 covers 13 residues. With 7 bases removed from V and 5 bases from J, the gap between germline ends came to 15 bases. The CDR3 here is CASTNQNYDEQYF. For the CDR3, the DNA is TGTGCCAGCACCAACCAAAATTACGACGAGCAGTACTTC.

V gene TRBV21-1 combines with J gene TRBJ2-5; TRBD2 is the table's D call and was not checked against the DNA. TRBV21-1 is assigned pseudogene status. The CDR3 has 18 amino acids. This CDR3 reads CASSKRPPLAGVQETQYF. The CDR3 DNA reads as TGTGCCAGCAGTAAACGCCCCCCGCTAGCGGGGGTCCAAGAGACCCAGTACTTC.

This rearrangement joins TRBV18 to TRBJ2-7, with TRBD2 identical over 13 bases. Trimming cost V 3 bases and J 0 bases; bases outside gene matches: 8. The CDR3 is 18 residues long. In germline, CDR1 is KGHSH, CDR2 LQKENI. The CDR3 loop is CASSPGRRTSGSSYEQYF. The CDR3 bases are TGTGCCAGCTCACCGGGGAGAAGGACTAGCGGGAGCTCCTACGAGCAGTACTTC.

The rearrangement uses TRBV30 and TRBJ2-2; 12 bases are shared with TRBD2. The CDR3 contains 17 residues. Germline CDR1 and CDR2: GTSNPN and SVGIG (reference sequence). Trimming removed 5 bases from V and 5 bases from J; junction bases left unmatched: 12. In DNA form, the CDR3 reads TGTGCCTGGCGAAGGGCTAGCGGGAGGGCCAGGACCGGGGAGCTGTTTTTT. It is translated as CAWRRASGRARTGELFF.

This chain joins TRBV6-2 or TRBV6-3 and TRBJ1-2; TRBD1 is a possible D gene (5 bases). Germline V lookup: CDR1 MNHEY, CDR2 SVGEGT. There are 12 residues in the CDR3. V gave up 4 bases and J gave up 8 bases, with 11 bases separating them. CDR3 sequence: CASSFRGPGYTF. The CDR3 bases are TGTGCCAGCAGTTTTCGGGGACCCGGCTACACCTTC.

This clone was recorded only once. This sequence joins TRBV19 and TRBJ2-3, with D hard to call. Trimming removed 6 bases at V and 4 bases at J, with 11 bases between. Germline V lookup: CDR1 LNHDA, CDR2 SQIVND (reference sequence). The CDR3 runs to 13 residues. As DNA, the CDR3 is TGTGCCAGTAGGACGTATGGGGCAGATACGCAGTATTTT. Translation gives CASRTYGADTQYF. Full variable domain (rest looked up from reference TRBV19 and TRBJ2-3): DGGITQSPKYLFRKEGQNVTLSCEQNLNHDAMYWYRQDPGQGLRLIYYSQIVNDFQKGDIAEGYSVSREKKESFPLTVTSAQKNPTAFYLCASRTYGADTQYFGPGTRLTVL.

The chain employs TRBV20-1 and TRBJ2-1; 12 positions match TRBD2. CDR1 is DFQATT and CDR2 is SNEGSKA in the germline V gene (reference sequence). Germline trimming cut 3 bases from V and 9 bases from J; bases unmatched to any gene: 12. This CDR3 region has 16 residues. CDR3 in DNA: TGCAGTGCTAGTAGGTCTAGCGGGAGGGCCAAGGGTGAGCAGTTCTTC. Amino acids: CSASRSSGRAKGEQFF.